The T cell receptor (beta chain) described here comes from a study of cytomegalovirus exposure and HLA in healthy donors. For the study at large: Around 89 million unique TCRs from HLA-typed donors made up an early data release.

Points on this clone: Its antigen is unknown.

Findings of the study overall: The authors enumerated over 150 TCR beta chains as linked to cytomegalovirus. A highly shared variant cluster was judged a likely technical artifact.

Germline values: CDR1 GTSNPN, CDR2 SVGIG (reference sequence). The CDR3 is made up of 15 amino acids. V was clipped by 5 bases and J by 5 bases; unmatched bases: 6. Primers: 60 Vbeta forward and 13 Jbeta reverse. Assay used: immunoSEQ multiplex PCR; TCRdb lists only in-frame clones, some missing. The sample has over 150,000 clones, 75% seen once; the top ten hold 4.9%. This TCR derives from a male donor in good health and CMV-seronegative. Sequencing input: PBMCs. The V call is TRBV30, the J call TRBJ2-2; TRBD1 aligns across 12 bases. CDR3 protein: CAWRDRGPMTGELFF. Here the CDR3 DNA reads TGTGCCTGGCGGGACAGGGGGCCGATGACCGGGGAGCTGTTTTTT. The whole variable domain, filled in from reference TRBV30 and TRBJ2-2, reads SQTIHQWPATLVQPVGSPLSLECTVEGTSNPNLYWYRQAAGRGLQLLFYSVGIGQISSEVPQNLSASRPQDRQFILSSKKLLLSDSGFYLCAWRDRGPMTGELFFGEGSRLTVL.